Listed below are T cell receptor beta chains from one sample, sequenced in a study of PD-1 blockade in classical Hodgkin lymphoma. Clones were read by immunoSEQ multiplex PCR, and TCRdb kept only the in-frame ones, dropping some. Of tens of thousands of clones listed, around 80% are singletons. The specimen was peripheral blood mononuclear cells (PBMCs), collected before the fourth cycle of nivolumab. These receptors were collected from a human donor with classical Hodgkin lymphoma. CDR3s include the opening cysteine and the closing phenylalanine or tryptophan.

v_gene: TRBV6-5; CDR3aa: CASGLGLTDTQYF
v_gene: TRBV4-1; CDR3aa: CASSQGPPRGVQETQYF
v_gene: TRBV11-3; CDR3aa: CASSFRAGETQYF
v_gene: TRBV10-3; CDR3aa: CAISTLSGGESKGFF
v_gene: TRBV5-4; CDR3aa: CASSTGSKGDTGELFF
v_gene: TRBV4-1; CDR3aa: CASSQARTSTDTQYF
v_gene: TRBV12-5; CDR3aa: CASGKTSGRYNEQFF
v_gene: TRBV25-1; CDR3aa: CASSAAGSGEQYF
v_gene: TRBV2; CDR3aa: CATKQSENTEAFF
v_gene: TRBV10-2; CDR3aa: CASAQGPGNTIYF
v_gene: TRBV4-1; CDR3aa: CASSQEMGLAGEETQYF
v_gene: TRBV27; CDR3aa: CASSPLDRKETQYF
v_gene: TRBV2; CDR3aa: CASSGAWVEQYF
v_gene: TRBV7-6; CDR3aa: CASSSRRSYEQYF
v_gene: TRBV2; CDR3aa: CASRLSGGELFF
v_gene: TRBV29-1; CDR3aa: CSVVIDKNYGYTF
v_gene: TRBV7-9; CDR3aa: CASSAGQVNTEAFF
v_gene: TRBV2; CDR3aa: CASSDGTPYNEQFF
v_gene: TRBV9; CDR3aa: CASGVAGEKLFF
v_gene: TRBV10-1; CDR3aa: CASSEPRARVKGELRISGANVLTF
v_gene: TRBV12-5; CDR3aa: CASTPGTGALTEAFF
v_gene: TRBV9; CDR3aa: CASSGRDSLDEQYF
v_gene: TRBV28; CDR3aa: CASSLGNRVRHEQYF
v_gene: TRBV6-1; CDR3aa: CASSEAPWKVNQPQHF
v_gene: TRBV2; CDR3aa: CASRSGHQRREKLFF
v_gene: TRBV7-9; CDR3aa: CASSQRGLDRGNYGYTF